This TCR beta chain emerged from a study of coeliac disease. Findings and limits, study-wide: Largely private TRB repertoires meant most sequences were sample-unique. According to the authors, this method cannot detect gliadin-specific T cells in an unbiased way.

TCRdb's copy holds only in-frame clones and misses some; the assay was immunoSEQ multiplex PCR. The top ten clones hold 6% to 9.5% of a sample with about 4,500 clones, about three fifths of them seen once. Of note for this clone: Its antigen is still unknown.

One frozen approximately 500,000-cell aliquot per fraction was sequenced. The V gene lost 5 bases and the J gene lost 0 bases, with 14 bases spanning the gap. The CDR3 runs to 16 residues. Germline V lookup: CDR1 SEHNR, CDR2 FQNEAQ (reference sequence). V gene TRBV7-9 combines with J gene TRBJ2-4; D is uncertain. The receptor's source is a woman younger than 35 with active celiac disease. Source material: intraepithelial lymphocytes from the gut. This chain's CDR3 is CASSPSGGSAKNIQYF. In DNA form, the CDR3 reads TGTGCCAGCAGCCCTAGTGGTGGTTCAGCCAAAAACATTCAGTACTTC.